This T cell receptor (beta chain) was recovered during a study of control samples from healthy donors and cancer patients. Sequenced by immunoSEQ multiplex PCR; TCRdb stores in-frame clones only, minus some. The table includes more than 20,000 clones, roughly 83% detected once. The CDR3 is made up of 15 amino acids. Germline V CDR1 and CDR2: MNHEY, SVGEGT. J gave up 1 base and V 7 bases, and 7 bases lay outside the gene matches. The sequence derives from a man aged 60 to 75 with head and neck cancer. This chain uses TRBV6-2 or TRBV6-3 with TRBJ2-7, with 10 bases fitting TRBD1. The sample consisted of PBMCs. The CDR3 bases are TGTGCCAGCACCCCGGGACAGGGGTTTTCCTACGAGCAGTACTTC. Protein sequence: CASTPGQGFSYEQYF.